This T cell receptor (beta chain) comes out of a study of response to subunit inactivated influenza vaccine. Findings and caveats of the study: There was a suggestion from the authors that each seasonal influenza vaccination recruits few new T cells.

This clonotype was recorded many times. Antigen unknown. This CDR3 has 14 amino acids. V was cut by 0 bases and J by 8 bases, with 12 bases left in between. Germline CDR1 SGHRS, CDR2 YFSETQ. TCRdb reanalysed the RT-PCR reads using MiXCR and keeps one entry per CDR3 protein. Among roughly 500,000 distinct CDR3 sequences listed, 15% to 20% were seen once. The receptor was isolated from a man aged 45 to 75 who received an inactivated influenza vaccine. The rearrangement links TRBV5-1 to TRBJ2-1, with D perhaps assigned TRBD1 or TRBD2 (5 bases each). The material was CD4+ T cells sorted from PBMCs, obtained around 25 months after vaccination. As DNA, the CDR3 is TGCGCCAGCAGCTTGGGGTTCAGGGACGATGAGCAGTTCTTC. Protein sequence: CASSLGFRDDEQFF.